These T cell receptor beta chains were read from a single sample in a study of CD8+CD57+ T cells in acquired aplastic anemia. MiXCR, run by TCRdb on the reads, gives a single entry per CDR3 protein. The sample yields about 120,000 distinct CDR3 sequences, almost 40% seen once. Sequenced: sorted CD4+, CD8+, or CD8+CD57+ T cells (not recorded which) from PBMCs. The origin of the receptors is a human donor with aplastic anemia. Each CDR3 is given with its conserved first and last residue. D genes are given only for firm matches. Expanded clones are given a class, and other clones once, few, many or no size at all.

TRBV29-1	TRBJ1-2	13	NA	TRBD1	TGCAGCTTTGGGACAGCAGTCAACTATGGCTACACCTTC	CSFGTAVNYGYTF
TRBV29-1	TRBJ2-7	14	NA	TRBD1	TGCAGCATTGAAGCCCGGACAGGGAACTACGAGCAGTACTTC	CSIEARTGNYEQYF
TRBV10-3	TRBJ1-1	14	NA	NA	TGTGCCATCAGACCCAGGGGACGGGGCACTGAAGCCTTCTTT	CAIRPRGRGTEAFF
TRBV7-6	TRBJ2-7	13	NA	NA	TGTGCCAGCAGCTCGGGGGGCTTTCACGAGCAGTACTTC	CASSSGGFHEQYF
TRBV29-1	TRBJ1-1	12	NA	NA	TGCAGCGGTGGACGGCCGGGCACTGAAGCTTTCTTT	CSGGRPGTEAFF
TRBV6-4	TRBJ1-2	14	NA	NA	TGTGCCAGCAGTGAGGCAGGCGTGGGCTATGGCTACACCTTC	CASSEAGVGYGYTF
TRBV24-1	TRBJ2-5	16	NA	NA	TGTGCCACCAGTGATTTGACGGGACAAGGACAAGAGACCCAGTACTTC	CATSDLTGQGQETQYF
TRBV12-3/TRBV12-4	TRBJ2-2	13	many	TRBD1	TGTGCCAGCGGACGGACAGGGAGGGGGGAGCTGTTTTTT	CASGRTGRGELFF
TRBV7-2	TRBJ1-5	17	many	TRBD1	TGTGCCAGCAGCCAGAAGGGGGGACAGGGTACCAATCAGCCCCAGCATTTT	CASSQKGGQGTNQPQHF
TRBV10-3	TRBJ1-2	11	NA	TRBD1	TGTGCCATCAGTGCAGGGGGCGGCTACACCTTC	CAISAGGGYTF
TRBV5-1	TRBJ1-1	15	many	TRBD1	TGCGCCAGCAGCTCCGTTCGACAGGGATACACTGAAGCTTTCTTT	CASSSVRQGYTEAFF
TRBV5-1	TRBJ1-4	14	many	NA	TGCGCCAGCAGCTTAACAGGGCAGGGGGAAAAACTGTTTTTT	CASSLTGQGEKLFF
TRBV7-8	TRBJ2-7	11	NA	NA	TGTGCCAGCAGTTTCAACTACGAGCAGTACTTC	CASSFNYEQYF
TRBV20-1	TRBJ1-2	12	many	NA	TGCAGTTCGTGGACCGCCAACTATGGCTACACCTTC	CSSWTANYGYTF
TRBV27	TRBJ1-2	13	many	NA	TGTGCCAGCAGGTTCCCCCTCGAAGGAGGCTACACCTTC	CASRFPLEGGYTF
TRBV29-1	TRBJ1-2	17	NA	NA	TGCAGCGTTGACAGTGCCAACGGGGACATAAACGCCTATGGCTACACCTTC	CSVDSANGDINAYGYTF
TRBV5-1	TRBJ1-1	17	many	TRBD1	TGCGCCAGCAGCTCAATCCGGGACAGCGCGATGAACACTGAAGCTTTCTTT	CASSSIRDSAMNTEAFF
TRBV3-1	TRBJ2-7	16	many	NA	TGTGCCAGCAGCCATCGGGCGTTGGCAGGAGGAAACGAGCAGTACTTC	CASSHRALAGGNEQYF
TRBV5-1	TRBJ2-2	14	many	NA	TGCGCCAGCAGCTTGGATTCAGGGGACAGGGAGCTGTTTTTT	CASSLDSGDRELFF
TRBV25-1	TRBJ2-1	17	NA	NA	TGTGCCAGCAGTGAATATAAAGGTTATCGGTCCTACAATGAGCAGTTCTTC	CASSEYKGYRSYNEQFF
TRBV6-5	TRBJ2-7	14	many	NA	TGTGCCAGCAGTTACTCCGGGAAAAATTACGAGCAGTACTTC	CASSYSGKNYEQYF
TRBV24-1	TRBJ2-3	15	few	TRBD2	TGTGCTAGACCGGTGCGGGGGGCCGGGGCAGATACGCAGTATTTT	CARPVRGAGADTQYF
TRBV25-1	TRBJ2-3	14	NA	NA	TGTGCCTCAAATTCGGGACGGATCACAGATACGCAGTATTTT	CASNSGRITDTQYF
TRBV2	TRBJ2-5	12	once	NA	TGTGCCAGACAGGGACAAGGCGGGACCCAGTACTTC	CARQGQGGTQYF
TRBV15	TRBJ1-1	14	NA	NA	TGTGCCACCAGCAGAGATATCGGGAGGACTGAAGCTTTCTTT	CATSRDIGRTEAFF
TRBV7-2	TRBJ2-7	15	many	NA	TGTGCCAGCAGCTTATCGGCAGTCCTCTCCTACGAGCAGTACTTC	CASSLSAVLSYEQYF
TRBV10-2	TRBJ1-1	17	many	NA	TGCGCCAGCAGTGAGTCCGTTGGATCATCCTTTGACACTGAAGCTTTCTTT	CASSESVGSSFDTEAFF
TRBV2	TRBJ2-1	11	NA	NA	TGTGCCGGTAGTGTATACAATGAGCAGTTCTTC	CAGSVYNEQFF
TRBV10-2	TRBJ2-7	14	once	NA	TGCGCCAGCAGTCCGCGGCCAAAGCTATACGAGCAGTACTTC	CASSPRPKLYEQYF
TRBV15	TRBJ1-4	16	many	NA	TGTGCCACCAGCAGAGATCCGTCGGGGGCTCGGGAAAAACTGTTTTTT	CATSRDPSGAREKLFF
TRBV18	TRBJ2-2	12	NA	NA	TGTGCCAGCTCACCTACCACCGGGGAGCTGTTTTTT	CASSPTTGELFF
TRBV2	TRBJ1-5	15	NA	TRBD1	TGTGCCAGCTTACAGGGGGCCAATAGCAATCAGCCCCAGCATTTT	CASLQGANSNQPQHF
TRBV5-1	TRBJ1-1	14	many	TRBD1	TGCGCCAGCAGGCCTAGAGGAGGGGGCGCTGAAGCTTTCTTT	CASRPRGGGAEAFF
TRBV28	TRBJ1-2	13	many	NA	TGTGCCAGCAGTGCCGGGACCCTGTATGGCTACACCTTC	CASSAGTLYGYTF
TRBV25-1	TRBJ2-7	17	NA	TRBD2	TGTGCCAGCAGTGAATATGAGACCGGGAGGGTGTCGGTGGAGCAGTACTTC	CASSEYETGRVSVEQYF
TRBV5-4	TRBJ2-5	18	many	TRBD2	TGTGCCAGCAGCTTGGCCCCACTAGCGGGGGGCAGGGGGGAGACCCAGTACTTC	CASSLAPLAGGRGETQYF
TRBV4-2	TRBJ1-1	14	once	NA	TGTGCCAGCAGCCAAGATTCGCGGGGGGCTGAAGCTTTCTTT	CASSQDSRGAEAFF
TRBV6-1	TRBJ1-1	11	many	NA	TGTGCCAGCATGGGGGGGCTTGAAGCTTTCTTT	CASMGGLEAFF
TRBV12-3/TRBV12-4	TRBJ2-3	12	many	NA	TGTGCCAGCAGTCGTCGAGTAAATACGCAGTATTTT	CASSRRVNTQYF
TRBV2	TRBJ1-2	12	NA	TRBD1	TGTGCCAGCAGGGGACAGAACTATGGCTACACCTTC	CASRGQNYGYTF
TRBV20-1	TRBJ1-4	18	NA	TRBD1	TGCAGTGCTAGAGCGGGACCGGGACAGGGGGTGGGTAATGAAAAACTGTTTTTT	CSARAGPGQGVGNEKLFF
TRBV10-3	TRBJ2-7	14	medium-sized	NA	TGTGCCATCAGCCACCGAGAAGGGCCCTACGAGCAGTACTTC	CAISHREGPYEQYF
TRBV2	TRBJ1-2	12	NA	TRBD1	TGTGCCAGCAGGGACGTTACAGGGGGCTACGCCTTC	CASRDVTGGYAF
TRBV20-1	TRBJ2-1	16	NA	TRBD2	TGCAGTGCTAGGTCGGTTTCGGGAGGCGTCTACAATGAGCAGTTCTTC	CSARSVSGGVYNEQFF
TRBV12-3/TRBV12-4	TRBJ1-1	13	NA	NA	TGTGCCAGCAGTTTAGCCTCGCTTGGGGAAGCTTTCTTT	CASSLASLGEAFF
TRBV30	TRBJ1-3	13	many	NA	TGTGCCTGGAGGGTGGGACAAGGAGGCACCATATATTTT	CAWRVGQGGTIYF
TRBV9	TRBJ2-7	17	NA	TRBD1	TGTGCCAGCAGCGCCTCCACGGACAGGGCTCTGGGCTACGAGCAGTACTTC	CASSASTDRALGYEQYF
TRBV7-9	TRBJ1-6	14	NA	NA	TGTGCCAGCAGCTTAGTGGGACAAGGGTCACCCCTCCACTTT	CASSLVGQGSPLHF
TRBV20-1	TRBJ1-3	16	many	NA	TGCAGTGCTAATAGGGGCAGCCCTGTCTCTGGAAACACCATATATTTT	CSANRGSPVSGNTIYF